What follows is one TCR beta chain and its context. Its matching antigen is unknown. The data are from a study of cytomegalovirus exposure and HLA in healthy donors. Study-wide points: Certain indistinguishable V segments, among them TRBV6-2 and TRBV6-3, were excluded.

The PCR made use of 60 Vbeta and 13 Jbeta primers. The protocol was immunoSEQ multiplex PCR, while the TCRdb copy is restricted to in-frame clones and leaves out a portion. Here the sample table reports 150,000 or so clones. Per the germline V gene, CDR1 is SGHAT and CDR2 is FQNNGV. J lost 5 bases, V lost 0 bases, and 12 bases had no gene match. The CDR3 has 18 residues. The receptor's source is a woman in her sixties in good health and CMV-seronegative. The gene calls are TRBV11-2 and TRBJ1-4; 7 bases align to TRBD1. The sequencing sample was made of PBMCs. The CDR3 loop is CASSLETGLLSPNEKLFF. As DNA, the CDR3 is TGTGCCAGCAGCTTAGAGACAGGGCTCCTGTCTCCAAATGAAAAACTGTTTTTT.